Shown below are 32 T cell receptor beta chains from a single sample sequenced in a study of technical replicates of blood from a handful of donors. Here immunoSEQ multiplex PCR was the method, and the copy in TCRdb shows in-frame clones only, minus some. The table has more than 55,000 clones, around 91% seen once. Material: T cells isolated from PBMCs. The receptors originated from a human donor in good health.

This chain uses TRBV11-2 with TRBJ1-1; 9 nucleotides line up with TRBD1. From germline, CDR1 is SGHAT and CDR2 FQNNGV. The junction had 0 bases not matched to a gene; V was cut back by 6 bases and J by 1 base. This CDR3 spans 13 amino acids. The DNA of the CDR3 is TGTGCCAGCAGGGGACAGGGGAACACTGAAGCTTTCTTT. This sequence encodes CASRGQGNTEAFF.

V and J are TRBV7-6 and TRBJ2-7; 9 bases agree with TRBD2. There are 15 residues in the CDR3. The germline V gene has CDR1 SGHVS and CDR2 FNYEAQ. With 1 base clipped from V and 1 base from J, the junction kept 2 bases outside the gene matches. The CDR3 here is CASSLEGLASYEQYF. CDR3 DNA sequence: TGTGCCAGCAGCTTAGAAGGACTAGCGTCCTACGAGCAGTACTTC.

The J gene is TRBJ2-7, the V gene TRBV2; D unresolved. Germline assignment: CDR1 SNHLY and CDR2 FYNNEI. The CDR3 consists of 14 residues. Trimming pared 3 bases from V and 2 bases from J, leaving 11 bases between. In DNA form, the CDR3 reads TGTGCCAGCAGTGAGGGCTCTCCTCCCTACGAGCAGTACTTC. Translated: CASSEGSPPYEQYF.

The chain employs TRBV9 and TRBJ1-3, with no clear D. Trimming took off 0 bases at V and 4 bases at J, with 17 bases between the two ends. The length of the CDR3 is 17 residues. CDR1 and CDR2 (germline): SGDLS, YYNGEE. CDR3 residues: CASSVASRSAAGNTIYF. CDR3 sequence (DNA): TGTGCCAGCAGCGTAGCGTCAAGGTCTGCAGCGGGAAACACCATATATTTT. Variable domain in full (rest from reference TRBV9 and TRBJ1-3): DSGVTQTPKHLITATGQRVTLRCSPRSGDLSVYWYQQSLDQGLQFLIQYYNGEERAKGNILERFSAQQFPDLHSELNLSSLELGDSALYFCASSVASRSAAGNTIYFGEGSWLTVV.

The CDR3 nucleotides read TGTGCCAGCAGCTTACAACCGGGAGAGTTCTACAATGAGCAGTTCTTC. As protein: CASSLQPGEFYNEQFF. V gene TRBV7-8 combines with J gene TRBJ2-1; D possibly corresponds to TRBD2 (6 bases). V was shortened by 2 bases and J by 3 bases, with 14 bases between the two germline ends. From germline, CDR1 is SGHVS and CDR2 FQNEAQ. CDR3 length: 16 residues.

The V and J genes are TRBV13 and TRBJ2-7; the match to TRBD2 covers 10 bases. V shed 5 bases and J 2 bases; nucleotides not matched to a gene: 3. This CDR3 comprises 14 residues. CDR1 is PRHDT, CDR2 FYEKMQ, per germline (reference sequence). CDR3 DNA sequence: TGTGCCAGCAGCCCAAGCGGGAGGGCCTACGAGCAGTACTTC. Its translation is CASSPSGRAYEQYF.

V and J are TRBV15 and TRBJ1-5, with 9 bases lining up with TRBD1. Trimming cost V 5 bases and J 5 bases; bases outside gene matches: 10. Germline CDR1 reads LNHNV; CDR2 reads YYDKDF (reference sequence). The CDR3 has 16 residues. CDR3 nucleotide sequence: TGTGCCACCAGCCCCTGGGACAGGGCGAGGGATCAGCCCCAGCATTTT. Its protein product is CATSPWDRARDQPQHF.

The genes are TRBV9 and TRBJ1-1; D possibly corresponds to TRBD1 (6 bases). The CDR3 is 15 residues long. Per the germline V gene, CDR1 is SGDLS and CDR2 is YYNGEE. The ends were cut back, 0 bases at V and 2 bases at J, with 11 bases in the middle. CDR3: CASSVGGGGNTEAFF. The CDR3 DNA sequence: TGTGCCAGCAGCGTAGGGGGAGGGGGTAACACTGAAGCTTTCTTT. Combining the CDR3 with reference TRBV9 and TRBJ1-1 gives the whole variable domain DSGVTQTPKHLITATGQRVTLRCSPRSGDLSVYWYQQSLDQGLQFLIQYYNGEERAKGNILERFSAQQFPDLHSELNLSSLELGDSALYFCASSVGGGGNTEAFFGQGTRLTVV.

The chain is built from TRBV28 and TRBJ2-7; no definite D call. Germline CDR1 is MDHEN and CDR2 is SYDVKM. V was trimmed by 6 bases and J by 2 bases, leaving 11 bases between them. CDR3 size: 13 residues. CDR3 residues: CASRRTEPYEQYF. The CDR3 DNA sequence: TGTGCCAGCAGAAGAACGGAGCCCTACGAGCAGTACTTC.

The genes are TRBV5-1 and TRBJ2-7; perhaps TRBD1 as D (5 bases). V was trimmed by 0 bases and J by 5 bases, leaving 12 bases between them. This CDR3 contains 14 residues. The germline CDR1 and CDR2 sequences are SGHRS and YFSETQ. CDR3 nucleotides: TGCGCCAGCAGCTTGGAGTCAGGGATTAACGAGCAGTACTTC. Its protein product is CASSLESGINEQYF.

This sequence joins TRBV28 and TRBJ1-3; 7 nucleotides agree with TRBD1. Germline CDR1 is MDHEN and CDR2 is SYDVKM. This CDR3 comprises 15 residues. Trimming cost V 6 bases and J 2 bases; bases outside gene matches: 7. Written as DNA, the CDR3 is TGTGCCAGCAGATTACTCGGACAGGCTGGAAACACCATATATTTT. Its translation is CASRLLGQAGNTIYF.

This clone was counted once. The chain uses TRBV4-2 and TRBJ2-3; maybe TRBD2 (6 bases). The CDR3 consists of 16 residues. Germline V gene lookup returns CDR1 LGHNA and CDR2 YNFKEQ. V was clipped by 0 bases and J by 4 bases, with 14 bases between them. This CDR3 is CASSQDFGSQADTQYF. The CDR3 nucleotides read TGTGCCAGCAGCCAAGATTTCGGGAGTCAGGCAGATACGCAGTATTTT.

The V call is TRBV4-3, the J call TRBJ2-7, with D perhaps TRBD2 (5 bases). The ends were cut back, 3 bases at V and 6 bases at J, with 18 bases in the middle. In germline, CDR1 is LGHNA, CDR2 YSLEER. The CDR3 spans 15 residues. Here the CDR3 reads CASSQHQTTWGEQYF. The CDR3 DNA sequence: TGCGCCAGCAGCCAGCATCAGACTACTTGGGGCGAGCAGTACTTC.

The V gene is TRBV6-5, the J gene TRBJ1-2, with 8 nucleotides matching TRBD1. Germline CDR1 reads MNHEY; CDR2 reads SVGAGI. V gave up 7 bases and J gave up 5 bases; unmatched junction bases: 9. CDR3 size: 14 residues. The CDR3: CASKGQGEPYGYTF. The CDR3 bases are TGTGCCAGCAAAGGACAGGGCGAGCCTTATGGCTACACCTTC.

The rearrangement joins TRBV4-1 to TRBJ2-3; D uncertain. Looked up from germline, CDR1 is MGHRA and CDR2 is YSYEKL. The CDR3 sequence is 15 residues long. The V end lost 0 bases, the J end lost 2 bases, and 9 bases lay between the germline ends. The CDR3 reads CASSQEESDTDTQYF. CDR3 sequence (DNA): TGCGCCAGCAGCCAAGAGGAGTCTGACACAGATACGCAGTATTTT.

This chain joins TRBV13 and TRBJ2-2; tentatively, D is TRBD2 (6 bases). The germline V gene has CDR1 PRHDT and CDR2 FYEKMQ (reference sequence). The CDR3 extends over 16 amino acids. V was pared by 2 bases and J by 9 bases, with 19 bases between. The CDR3 is CASSLLRLEASRELFF. The CDR3 DNA is TGTGCCAGCAGCTTATTGAGACTAGAGGCCTCTAGGGAGCTGTTTTTT. Full variable domain (remainder filled in from reference TRBV13 and TRBJ2-2): AAGVIQSPRHLIKEKRETATLKCYPIPRHDTVYWYQQGPGQDPQFLISFYEKMQSDKGSIPDRFSAQQFSDYHSELNMSSLELGDSALYFCASSLLRLEASRELFFGEGSRLTVL.

This clone showed up just a few times. V gene TRBV6-5 combines with J gene TRBJ2-7, with 7 bases matching TRBD2. Looked up from germline, CDR1 is MNHEY and CDR2 is SVGAGI. The CDR3 spans 14 residues. Germline trimming cut 6 bases from V and 2 bases from J; bases unmatched to any gene: 7. Here the CDR3 DNA reads TGTGCCAGCAGCCCCGGGACTACACCCTACGAGCAGTACTTC. This gives the protein CASSPGTTPYEQYF.

This chain uses TRBV13 with TRBJ1-2, with 8 bases that match TRBD1. Germline-derived CDR1 and CDR2 are PRHDT and FYEKMQ (reference sequence). The trim removed 1 base at V and 1 base at J, leaving 2 bases unmatched. This CDR3 region has 15 residues. The CDR3 sequence: CASSLAGGLNYGYTF. The CDR3 bases are TGTGCCAGCAGCTTAGCAGGGGGCCTTAACTATGGCTACACCTTC.

The chain is built from TRBV5-8 and TRBJ2-7; D possibly corresponds to TRBD1 (6 bases). The V end was cut by 2 bases, the J end by 6 bases, with 12 bases between. The CDR3 covers 13 residues. The germline CDR1 and CDR2 sequences are SGHTS and YDEGEE. Written as DNA, the CDR3 is TGTGCCAGCAGCTTTGTACAGGGCTCCGAGCAGTACTTC. Translating it yields CASSFVQGSEQYF.

The CDR3 DNA reads TGTGCCACGCAACGGGATATCGCCTACTTC. Translation: CATQRDIAYF. V is TRBV6-1 and J is TRBJ2-7; D might be TRBD2 (5 bases). The CDR3 is 10 residues long. Deletions cut 10 bases from V and 13 bases from J, with 17 bases between. Germline CDR1 reads MNHNS; CDR2 reads SASEGT.

This rearrangement joins TRBV7-2 to TRBJ1-1; D ambiguous. The V gene lost 5 bases and the J gene lost 5 bases, with 12 bases spanning the gap. The V gene's germline CDR1 is SGHTA and CDR2 FQGNSA. The CDR3 is 13 amino acids. CDR3 bases: TGTGCCAGCAGCCATATCGTGGAGACTGAAGCTTTCTTT. Protein sequence: CASSHIVETEAFF.

This sequence joins TRBV5-1 and TRBJ2-3, with D hard to call. There are 15 residues in the CDR3. Germline CDR1 and CDR2: SGHRS and YFSETQ. Trimming took 4 bases from V and 2 from J, leaving 14 bases between them. The CDR3 is CASSPRLLITDTQYF. DNA for the CDR3: TGCGCCAGCAGCCCCCGACTCCTCATCACAGATACGCAGTATTTT.

The J gene is TRBJ2-7, the V gene TRBV11-3, with D perhaps matching TRBD2 (5 bases). The CDR3 extends over 14 amino acids. Trimming took off 5 bases at V and 5 bases at J, with 16 bases between the two ends. Germline V CDR1 and CDR2: SGHNT, YENEEA. CDR3 DNA sequence: TGTGCCAGCAGCCCTGACCTGAGGGCGGACGAGCAGTACTTC. Protein product: CASSPDLRADEQYF.

The J gene is TRBJ1-2, the V gene TRBV5-4, with a tentative D call TRBD1 (6 bases). Looked up from germline, CDR1 is SGHNT and CDR2 is YYREEE (reference sequence). This CDR3 spans 15 amino acids. The V and J ends lost 4 bases and 1 base respectively, with 14 bases between them. The CDR3 reads CASSPAQGYNYGYTF. The DNA of the CDR3 is TGTGCCAGCAGCCCGGCACAGGGTTATAACTATGGCTACACCTTC.

This chain connects TRBV5-1 to TRBJ2-7; 9 bases are a match to TRBD1. This CDR3 region has 15 residues. The J segment lost 6 bases and the V segment lost 2 bases, leaving 9 bases of the junction unmatched. Germline CDR1 and CDR2: SGHRS and YFSETQ. The CDR3 region is CASSFYRDRVSEQYF. The CDR3 bases are TGCGCCAGCAGCTTCTATAGGGACAGGGTGAGCGAGCAGTACTTC.

V is TRBV7-6 and J is TRBJ1-2; TRBD1 matches 10 bases. This CDR3 spans 15 amino acids. CDR1 is SGHVS and CDR2 is FNYEAQ in the germline V gene. V gave up 5 bases and J gave up 3 bases; unmatched junction bases: 6. The CDR3 bases are TGTGCCAGCAGCCCAAGACAGGGGGCGGACTATGGCTACACCTTC. It is translated as CASSPRQGADYGYTF.

This chain connects TRBV5-4 to TRBJ2-1, with D unclear. The CDR3 covers 12 residues. Germline CDR1 SGHNT, CDR2 YYREEE (reference sequence). The V end lost 1 base, the J end lost 5 bases, and 4 bases lay between the germline ends. In DNA form, the CDR3 reads TGTGCCAGCAGCTTGCTCCACAATGAGCAGTTCTTC. Residues: CASSLLHNEQFF.

The chain carries TRBV7-9 and TRBJ1-2; the D gene is possibly TRBD1 (5 bases). This CDR3 contains 15 residues. Germline V gives CDR1 SEHNR, CDR2 FQNEAQ (reference sequence). The V and J ends lost 8 bases and 2 bases respectively, with 18 bases between them. CDR3 sequence: CASDTRAGLNYGYTF. The CDR3 region has the DNA TGTGCCAGCGACACCCGGGCGGGGCTAAACTATGGCTACACCTTC.

This chain uses TRBV28 with TRBJ2-7; 10 nucleotides line up with TRBD1. Germline V gene lookup returns CDR1 MDHEN and CDR2 SYDVKM. This CDR3 contains 15 residues. The ends lost 6 bases at V and 5 bases at J; junction bases unmatched: 10. CDR3 sequence: CASSHKGQGFHEQYF. The CDR3 region has the DNA TGTGCCAGCAGCCATAAGGGACAGGGGTTCCACGAGCAGTACTTC.

This rearrangement joins TRBV5-1 to TRBJ2-5; 12 nucleotides match TRBD2. V was clipped by 0 bases and J by 5 bases; unmatched bases: 11. In germline, CDR1 is SGHRS, CDR2 YFSETQ. CDR3 length equals 18 residues. CDR3 sequence: CASSLELTSGRLGETQYF. The CDR3 DNA is TGCGCCAGCAGCTTGGAGTTAACTAGCGGGAGGTTAGGGGAGACCCAGTACTTC. Variable domain in full (rest from reference TRBV5-1 and TRBJ2-5): KAGVTQTPRYLIKTRGQQVTLSCSPISGHRSVSWYQQTPGQGLQFLFEYFSETQRNKGNFPGRFSGRQFSNSRSEMNVSTLELGDSALYLCASSLELTSGRLGETQYFGPGTRLLVL.

CDR3 DNA: TGTGCAAGTCGCTTGGCCGGGACTAGCGGGAGGATCCATGGGTGGGAGACCCAGTACTTC. It specifies CASRLAGTSGRIHGWETQYF. The chain recombines TRBV12-2 with TRBJ2-5; the DNA was not used to check the table's D call, TRBD2. TRBV12-2 is deemed a pseudogene. This CDR3 comprises 20 residues.

This CDR3 is CASSSGQGPGNTIYF. CDR3 in DNA: TGTGCCAGCAGCTCCGGACAGGGGCCTGGAAACACCATATATTTT. V gene TRBV13 combines with J gene TRBJ1-3, with TRBD1 matching 9 bases. CDR1 PRHDT and CDR2 FYEKMQ come from the germline V gene (reference sequence). CDR3 length: 15 residues. V lost 4 bases and J lost 2; bases outside the gene matches: 3.